This T cell receptor (beta chain) was retrieved from a study of T cell responses to AZD1222 COVID-19 vaccine. Produced via immunoSEQ multiplex PCR; TCRdb's table is partial and in-frame only. This sample yields about 130,000 clones, of which approximately 91% are seen a single time; around 1% belongs to the top ten. Germline-derived CDR1 and CDR2 are SGHRS and YFSETQ. J lost 13 bases, V lost 4 bases, and 11 bases had no gene match. This CDR3 has 15 amino acids. Timing groups of about 4 and about 12 weeks for second doses were pooled. The sequences come from peripheral blood, collected 28 days after the second AZD1222 dose. The receptor comes from an adult who received the AZD1222 COVID-19 vaccine. The chain recombines TRBV5-1 with TRBJ2-1; the match to TRBD2 covers 13 bases. The CDR3 DNA sequence: TGCGCCAGCAGCGCGGCGACTAGCGGGGGGACCCCTCAGTTCTTC. Amino acids: CASSAATSGGTPQFF.